This entry describes one TCR beta chain. This clone showed up just once. No antigen is known for it. There are no base qualities to consult, and no much larger clone falls within one base. TCRbeta CDR3 regions were amplified from genomic DNA by means of the immunoSEQ Assay, a bias-controlled multiplex PCR. The paper's processing steps were these. The number of nucleated cells in each sample was estimated by amplification of reference gene primers within the assay. To quantify the absolute abundance of each unique TCRbeta CDR3 rearrangement, sequence reads were collapsed and filtered. Productive Simpson clonality was computed per sample as the square root of Simpson's diversity index over productive rearrangements. Here the immuneACCESS table is served through TCRdb, limited to in-frame sequences with V and J called. Missing clones are a known gap in these copies; in checked studies unresolved V genes cover under half, and the rest lacks a known reason. V, J and clone size are those of that table, while D and trimming were read from the DNA. The sample table records approximately 46,000 clones; more than 80% of these occur just once. The ten largest clones take up 6.5% of the sample.

There are 15 amino acids in the CDR3, from cysteine to phenylalanine inclusive. The sequence is cut down to CDR3 DNA, 45 bases in frame from base 1. For this chain, trimming is 0 bases at the V end and 7 bases at the J end, and the number of junction bases without a gene match is 5. Taken from the germline V gene, the CDR1 and CDR2 loops are SGHTA and FQGTGA. The collaborating institutions used their own protocols to collect whole blood in K2EDTA tubes. For TCRbeta analysis, collaborators shipped samples in one of three forms: frozen whole blood, isolated PBMCs, or DNA extracted from either of those sample types. The sample originates from a study of blood T cell repertoires in COVID-19 (dated by TCRdb to the early 2020s). Some background on the complete study: Collaborator samples came from the United States, Italy and Spain and covered acute and convalescent phases of COVID-19. The dataset comprised deeply sampled blood TCRbeta repertoires from subjects exposed to, actively infected with, or recovered from COVID-19. The repertoires were made available in a free public database intended to serve as a resource for research on the immune response to SARS-CoV-2. Samples came from the ongoing ImmuneRACE study (first 160 participants) plus 1,254 subjects from 6 global collaborators. The prospective study material was composed of cDNA or gDNA derived from T cells, B-cell-depleted T cells, or PBMCs. HLA class I and class II types, where available, came from metadata supplied by the sample provider rather than from assay-based typing. The sample metadata nearly always contained a de-identified subject ID, COVID-19 status, age in years and sex. General conclusions and limits of the study: The amount of clinical and demographic metadata varied by source and participant and was provided uncurated.

This TCR was recovered from a man aged 55 to 70 with acute or convalescent COVID-19. The chain links TRBV7-3 with TRBJ2-3, with 9 central nucleotides matching TRBD2. Sequencing used peripheral blood. The bases are TGTGCCAGCAGCTTAACGCGGGAGGGCCAATATACGCAGTATTTT. It encodes CASSLTREGQYTQYF.